The 16 T cell receptor beta chains presented below share a single source sample, sequenced in a study of T cell responses to AZD1222 COVID-19 vaccine. TCRdb's table, derived via immunoSEQ multiplex PCR, lists solely in-frame clones and lacks some. Of about 120,000 clones listed, about nine tenths were seen once; the top ten hold 2% to 3%. Here the sequenced sample was peripheral blood, taken 28 days after the second AZD1222 dose. All receptors come from an adult who received the AZD1222 COVID-19 vaccine.

The chain has TRBV19 and TRBJ1-1; 9 positions agree with TRBD1. This CDR3 contains 15 residues. V lost 3 bases and J lost 5; bases outside the gene matches: 7. The germline V gene has CDR1 LNHDA and CDR2 SQIVND (reference sequence). DNA for the CDR3: TGTGCCAGTAGTATCGCGGGGACAGGGTTGACTGAAGCTTTCTTT. As protein: CASSIAGTGLTEAFF.

The V gene is TRBV4-3, the J gene TRBJ1-1, with no clear D. V shed 1 base and J shed 1 base, with 7 bases lying between them. The length of the CDR3 is 14 residues. Germline CDR1 LGHNA, CDR2 YSLEER. The CDR3 sequence: CASSQVSRNTEAFF. The CDR3 nucleotides are TGCGCCAGCAGCCAAGTTTCCAGGAACACTGAAGCTTTCTTT.

V and J are TRBV3-1 (or the pseudogene TRBV3-2) and TRBJ1-2; the D gene is possibly TRBD1 (6 bases). The CDR3 has 14 residues. CDR1 and CDR2 (germline): LGHDT, YNNKEL (reference sequence). V shed 4 bases and J shed 3 bases, with 12 bases lying between them. CDR3 sequence (DNA): TGTGCCAGCAGCCGGACAGTGGGAGACTATGGCTACACCTTC. Translation: CASSRTVGDYGYTF.

V is TRBV30 and J is TRBJ1-2, with a possible D match to TRBD1 (5 bases). The CDR3 contains 11 residues. Germline values: CDR1 GTSNPN, CDR2 SVGIG (reference sequence). V lost 2 bases and J 8 bases, leaving 9 bases between the germline ends. CDR3: CAWSSGAGYTF. The CDR3 nucleotides are TGTGCCTGGAGTAGCGGGGCGGGCTACACCTTC.

The chain recombines TRBV19 with TRBJ1-2, with D hard to call. This CDR3 comprises 14 residues. V shed 1 base and J shed 2 bases, with 8 bases lying between them. The germline gives CDR1 LNHDA, CDR2 SQIVND (reference sequence). The CDR3 here is CASSIGGKNYGYTF. The CDR3 nucleotides read TGTGCCAGTAGTATAGGAGGGAAAAACTATGGCTACACCTTC.

The rearrangement uses TRBV13 and TRBJ1-2; 7 bases align to TRBD1. The J segment lost 7 bases and the V segment lost 5 bases, leaving 10 bases of the junction unmatched. The CDR3 extends over 14 amino acids. Germline V gene lookup returns CDR1 PRHDT and CDR2 FYEKMQ (reference sequence). The CDR3 DNA reads TGTGCCAGCAGCCCCGGGGACAGACATACTGGCTACACCTTC. It yields the protein CASSPGDRHTGYTF.

The rearrangement uses TRBV3-1 (or the pseudogene TRBV3-2) and TRBJ2-3; D is perhaps TRBD2 (7 bases). V lost 1 base, J lost 9 bases, and 20 bases lay in between. CDR3 length equals 16 residues. The germline CDR1 and CDR2 sequences are LGHDT and YNNKEL (reference sequence). The CDR3 reads CASSQGLVGGQRTQYF. CDR3 bases: TGTGCCAGCAGCCAAGGTTTGGTCGGGGGGCAAAGGACGCAGTATTTT.

The genes are TRBV6-5 and TRBJ1-5; TRBD1 matches 7 bases. Germline values: CDR1 MNHEY, CDR2 SVGAGI. The CDR3 extends over 15 amino acids. J lost 2 bases, V lost 6 bases, and 7 bases had no gene match. This chain's CDR3 is CASSKGAMGNQPQHF. The CDR3 DNA reads as TGTGCCAGCAGCAAGGGGGCGATGGGCAATCAGCCCCAGCATTTT.

The chain couples TRBV19 to TRBJ1-2; D is uncertain. The germline gives CDR1 LNHDA, CDR2 SQIVND (reference sequence). Trimming shortened V by 2 bases and J by 2 bases, and 9 bases separated the two germline ends. The CDR3 sequence is 14 residues long. DNA for the CDR3: TGTGCCAGTAGTATACAACCGGGAAACTATGGCTACACCTTC. Its protein product is CASSIQPGNYGYTF. Full variable domain (rest looked up from reference TRBV19 and TRBJ1-2): DGGITQSPKYLFRKEGQNVTLSCEQNLNHDAMYWYRQDPGQGLRLIYYSQIVNDFQKGDIAEGYSVSREKKESFPLTVTSAQKNPTAFYLCASSIQPGNYGYTFGSGTRLTVV.

The chain is built from TRBV5-1 and TRBJ2-2; D not resolved. CDR1 SGHRS and CDR2 YFSETQ come from the germline V gene. This CDR3 spans 13 amino acids. Trimming pared 0 bases from V and 6 bases from J, leaving 6 bases between. In DNA form, the CDR3 reads TGCGCCAGCAGCTTGGGCCCCGCCGGGGAGCTGTTTTTT. It yields the protein CASSLGPAGELFF.

This clone was recorded a few times. This chain joins TRBV2 and TRBJ2-1, with 8 bases lining up with TRBD1. The CDR3 extends over 15 amino acids. The ends lost 4 bases at V and 3 bases at J; junction bases unmatched: 5. The germline V gene encodes CDR1 SNHLY and CDR2 FYNNEI. CDR3 bases: TGTGCCAGCAGTGGGGGACAGGACTTCTACAATGAGCAGTTCTTC. This translates into CASSGGQDFYNEQFF.

The chain uses TRBV5-1 and TRBJ2-7; no clear D gene. This CDR3 comprises 15 residues. Trimming left V 2 bases short and J 0 bases short, with 12 bases between. Germline CDR1 SGHRS, CDR2 YFSETQ. DNA for the CDR3: TGCGCCAGCAGCTTCGGTGGGTTAGGCTCCTACGAGCAGTACTTC. Encoded protein: CASSFGGLGSYEQYF.

With respect to this clone: The junction shows a germline mismatch at one end, possibly a read error. This chain uses TRBV20-1 with TRBJ1-3; D not certain. This CDR3 has 10 residues. Germline values: CDR1 DFQATT, CDR2 SNEGSKA (reference sequence). DNA of the CDR3: TGCAGTGCACTTGGAAACACCGTATATTTT. Its protein is CSALGNTVYF.

V and J are TRBV5-4 and TRBJ2-3, with a tentative D call TRBD2 (6 bases). The CDR3 runs 15 residues. CDR1 and CDR2 (germline): SGHNT, YYREEE (reference sequence). Trimming removed 0 bases at V and 2 bases at J, with 10 bases between. The CDR3 is CASSLDAGLTDTQYF. CDR3 DNA: TGTGCCAGCAGCTTGGATGCGGGGCTCACAGATACGCAGTATTTT.

The chain combines TRBV5-4 with TRBJ1-1; TRBD1 agrees at 9 bases. This CDR3 spans 12 amino acids. Germline values: CDR1 SGHNT, CDR2 YYREEE (reference sequence). V was clipped by 3 bases and J by 11 bases; unmatched bases: 5. The CDR3 nucleotides are TGTGCCAGCAGCTGGGGACAGGGTAGGGCTTTCTTT. Its translation: CASSWGQGRAFF.

This clone was seen ten or more times. V and J are TRBV18 and TRBJ2-2; no firm D call. Germline CDR1 KGHSH, CDR2 LQKENI. The CDR3 consists of 13 residues. Trimming stripped 5 bases from V and 1 base from J, with 5 bases between. The CDR3 loop is CASSLQNTGELFF. The CDR3 coding sequence is TGTGCCAGCTCATTACAGAACACCGGGGAGCTGTTTTTT.